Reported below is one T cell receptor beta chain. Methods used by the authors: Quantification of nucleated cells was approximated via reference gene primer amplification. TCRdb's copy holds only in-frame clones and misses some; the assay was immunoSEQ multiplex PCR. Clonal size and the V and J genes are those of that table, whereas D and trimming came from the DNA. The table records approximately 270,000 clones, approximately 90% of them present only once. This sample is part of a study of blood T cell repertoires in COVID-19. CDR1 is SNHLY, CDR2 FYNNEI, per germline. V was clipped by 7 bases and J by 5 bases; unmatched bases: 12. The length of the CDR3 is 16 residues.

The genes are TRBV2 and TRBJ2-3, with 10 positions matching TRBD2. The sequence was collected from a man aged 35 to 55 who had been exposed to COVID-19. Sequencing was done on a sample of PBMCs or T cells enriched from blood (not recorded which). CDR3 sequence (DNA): TGTGCCAGCAAGCCTAGCGGGAGTCCCGGGGGAGATACGCAGTATTTT. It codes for CASKPSGSPGGDTQYF.